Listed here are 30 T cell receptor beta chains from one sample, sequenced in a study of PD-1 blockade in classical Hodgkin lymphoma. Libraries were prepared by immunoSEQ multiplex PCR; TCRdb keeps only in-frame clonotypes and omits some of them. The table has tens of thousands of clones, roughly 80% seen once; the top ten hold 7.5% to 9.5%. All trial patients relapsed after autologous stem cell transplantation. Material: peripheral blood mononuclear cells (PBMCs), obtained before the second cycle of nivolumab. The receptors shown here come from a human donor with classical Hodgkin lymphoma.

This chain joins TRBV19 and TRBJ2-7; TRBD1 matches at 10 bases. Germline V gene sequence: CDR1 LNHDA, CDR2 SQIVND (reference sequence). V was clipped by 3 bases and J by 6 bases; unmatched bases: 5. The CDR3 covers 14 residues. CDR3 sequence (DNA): TGTGCCAGTAGTATCGGGGGGACAGGGGTCGAGCAGTACTTC. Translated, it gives CASSIGGTGVEQYF.

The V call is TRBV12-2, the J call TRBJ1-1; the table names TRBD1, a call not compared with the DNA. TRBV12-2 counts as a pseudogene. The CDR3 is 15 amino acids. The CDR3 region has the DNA TGTGCAAGTCGGACTACGTACAGGGGGAGGACTGAAGCTTTCTTT. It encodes CASRTTYRGRTEAFF.

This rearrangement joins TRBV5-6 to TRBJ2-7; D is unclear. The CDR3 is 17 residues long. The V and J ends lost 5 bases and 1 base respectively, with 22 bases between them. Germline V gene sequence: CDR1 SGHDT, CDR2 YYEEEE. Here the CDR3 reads CASSLSPRTRLSYEQYF. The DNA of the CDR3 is TGTGCCAGCAGTTTATCCCCCAGGACGCGTTTGTCCTACGAGCAGTACTTC.

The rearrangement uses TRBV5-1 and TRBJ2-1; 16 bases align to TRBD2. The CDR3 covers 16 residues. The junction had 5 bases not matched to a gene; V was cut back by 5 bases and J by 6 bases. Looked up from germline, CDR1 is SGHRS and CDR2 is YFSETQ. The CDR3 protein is CASSAGLAGGLNEQFF. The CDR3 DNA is TGCGCCAGCAGTGCGGGACTAGCGGGGGGGCTCAATGAGCAGTTCTTC.

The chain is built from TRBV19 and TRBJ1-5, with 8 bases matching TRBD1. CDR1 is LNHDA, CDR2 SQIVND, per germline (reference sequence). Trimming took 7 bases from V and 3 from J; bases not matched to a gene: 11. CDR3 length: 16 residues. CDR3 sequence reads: CASTRGRIRNNQPQHF. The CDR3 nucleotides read TGTGCCAGTACCAGGGGGCGCATCCGTAACAATCAGCCCCAGCATTTT.

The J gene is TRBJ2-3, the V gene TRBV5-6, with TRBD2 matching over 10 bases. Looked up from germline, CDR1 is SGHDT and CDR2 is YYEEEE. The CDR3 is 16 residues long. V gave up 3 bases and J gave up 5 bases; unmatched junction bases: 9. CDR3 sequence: CASSWGSGGFGDTQYF. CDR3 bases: TGTGCCAGCAGCTGGGGTAGCGGGGGGTTCGGAGATACGCAGTATTTT. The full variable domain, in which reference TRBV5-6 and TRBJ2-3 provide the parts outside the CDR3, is DAGVTQSPTHLIKTRGQQVTLRCSPKSGHDTVSWYQQALGQGPQFIFQYYEEEERQRGNFPDRFSGHQFPNYSSELNVNALLLGDSALYLCASSWGSGGFGDTQYFGPGTRLTVL.

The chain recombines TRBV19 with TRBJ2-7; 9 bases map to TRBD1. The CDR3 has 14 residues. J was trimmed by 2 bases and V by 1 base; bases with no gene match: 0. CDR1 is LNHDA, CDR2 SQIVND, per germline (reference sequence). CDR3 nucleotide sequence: TGTGCCAGTAGTATAGGACAGGGGGCCTACGAGCAGTACTTC. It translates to CASSIGQGAYEQYF.

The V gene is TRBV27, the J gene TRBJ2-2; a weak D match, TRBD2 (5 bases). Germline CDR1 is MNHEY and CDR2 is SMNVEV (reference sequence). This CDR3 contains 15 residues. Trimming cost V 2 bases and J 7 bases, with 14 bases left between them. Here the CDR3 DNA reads TGTGCCAGCAGTTTAGGCGGGCGTAGTGGCGGGGAGCTGTTTTTT. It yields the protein CASSLGGRSGGELFF.

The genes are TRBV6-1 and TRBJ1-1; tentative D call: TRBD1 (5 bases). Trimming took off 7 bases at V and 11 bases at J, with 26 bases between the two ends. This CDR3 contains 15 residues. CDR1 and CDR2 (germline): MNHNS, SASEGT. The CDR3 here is CASNFPAGRSQGAFF. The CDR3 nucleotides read TGTGCCAGCAATTTCCCAGCGGGGCGCTCTCAAGGCGCTTTCTTT.

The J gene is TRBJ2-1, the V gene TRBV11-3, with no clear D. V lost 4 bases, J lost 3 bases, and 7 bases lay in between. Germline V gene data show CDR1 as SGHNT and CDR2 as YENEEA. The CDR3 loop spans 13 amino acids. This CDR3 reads CASSSDGYNEQFF. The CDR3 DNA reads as TGTGCCAGCAGCTCGGACGGCTACAATGAGCAGTTCTTC.

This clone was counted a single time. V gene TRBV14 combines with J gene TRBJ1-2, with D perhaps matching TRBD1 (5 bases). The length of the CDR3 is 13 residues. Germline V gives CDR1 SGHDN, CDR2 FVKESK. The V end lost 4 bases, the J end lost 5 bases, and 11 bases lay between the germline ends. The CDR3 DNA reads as TGTGCCAGCAGCCGGGACGAGAAGTATGGCTACACCTTC. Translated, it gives CASSRDEKYGYTF.

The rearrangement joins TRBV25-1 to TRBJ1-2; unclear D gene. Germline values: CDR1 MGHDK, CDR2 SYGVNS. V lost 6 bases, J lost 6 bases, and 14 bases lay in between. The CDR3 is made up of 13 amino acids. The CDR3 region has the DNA TGTGCCAGCAGGGTATCGGGCCTCGATGGCTACACCTTC. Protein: CASRVSGLDGYTF.

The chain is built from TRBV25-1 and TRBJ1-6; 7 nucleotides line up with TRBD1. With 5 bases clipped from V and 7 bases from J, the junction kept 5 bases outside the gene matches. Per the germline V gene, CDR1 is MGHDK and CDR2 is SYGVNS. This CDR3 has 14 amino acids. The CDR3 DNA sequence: TGTGCCAGCAGTAACCCGGGACAGAATTCACCCCTCCACTTT. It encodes CASSNPGQNSPLHF.

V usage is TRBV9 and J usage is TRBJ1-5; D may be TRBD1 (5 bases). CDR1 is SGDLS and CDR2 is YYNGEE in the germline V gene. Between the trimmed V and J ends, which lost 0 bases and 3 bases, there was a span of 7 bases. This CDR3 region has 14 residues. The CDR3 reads CASSVGGVNQPQHF. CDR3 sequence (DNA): TGTGCCAGCAGCGTAGGAGGGGTCAATCAGCCCCAGCATTTT.

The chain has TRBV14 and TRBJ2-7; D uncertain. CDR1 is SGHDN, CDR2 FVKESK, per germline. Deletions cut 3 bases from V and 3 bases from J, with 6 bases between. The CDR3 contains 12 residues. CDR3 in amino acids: CASSHSHYEQYF. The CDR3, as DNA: TGTGCCAGCAGCCATTCGCACTACGAGCAGTACTTC.

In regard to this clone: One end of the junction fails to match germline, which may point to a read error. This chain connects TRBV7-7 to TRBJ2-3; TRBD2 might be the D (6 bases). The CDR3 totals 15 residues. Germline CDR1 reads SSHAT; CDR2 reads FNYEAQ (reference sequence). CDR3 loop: CASSLGTSPTDTQYF. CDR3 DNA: TGTGCTAGCAGCCTAGGGACTTCACCAACAGATACGCAGTATTTT.

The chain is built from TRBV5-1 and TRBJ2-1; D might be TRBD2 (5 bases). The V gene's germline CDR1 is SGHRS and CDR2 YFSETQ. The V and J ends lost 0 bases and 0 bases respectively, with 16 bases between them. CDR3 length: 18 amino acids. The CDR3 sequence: CASSLALDSSSSYNEQFF. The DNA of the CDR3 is TGCGCCAGCAGCTTGGCCCTGGACTCGTCGAGCTCCTACAATGAGCAGTTCTTC.

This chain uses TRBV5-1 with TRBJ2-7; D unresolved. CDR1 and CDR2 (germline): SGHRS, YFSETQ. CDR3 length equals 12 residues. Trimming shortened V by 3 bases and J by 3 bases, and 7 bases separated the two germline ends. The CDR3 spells CASSSSSYEQYF. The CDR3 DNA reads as TGCGCCAGCAGCTCTAGTAGCTACGAGCAGTACTTC.

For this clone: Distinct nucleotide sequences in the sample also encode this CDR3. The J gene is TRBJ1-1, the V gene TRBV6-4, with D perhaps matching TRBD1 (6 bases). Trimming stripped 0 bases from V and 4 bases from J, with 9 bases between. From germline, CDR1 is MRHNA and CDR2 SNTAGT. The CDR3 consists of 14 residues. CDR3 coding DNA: TGTGCCAGCAGTGACTCGAGCAGGGGCACTGAAGCTTTCTTT. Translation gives CASSDSSRGTEAFF.

The CDR3 region is CSVWVGQGLGYTF. For the CDR3, the DNA is TGCAGCGTTTGGGTGGGACAGGGTCTTGGCTACACCTTC. V is TRBV29-1 and J is TRBJ1-2; 9 bases map to TRBD1. Germline V gene sequence: CDR1 SQVTM, CDR2 ANQGSEA. This CDR3 is built from 13 residues. The trim removed 5 bases at V and 7 bases at J, leaving 8 bases unmatched.

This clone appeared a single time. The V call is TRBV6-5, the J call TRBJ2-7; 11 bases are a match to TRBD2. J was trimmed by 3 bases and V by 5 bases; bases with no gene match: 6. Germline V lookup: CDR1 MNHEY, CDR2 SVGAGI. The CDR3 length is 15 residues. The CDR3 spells CASSVPGTSGYEQYF. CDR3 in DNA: TGTGCCAGCAGTGTTCCCGGGACTAGCGGCTACGAGCAGTACTTC.

CDR3 sequence reads: CASSEVSSRYEQYF. CDR3 sequence (DNA): TGTGCCAGCAGTGAAGTGAGTAGTAGGTACGAGCAGTACTTC. This chain connects TRBV6-1 to TRBJ2-7; D unresolved. Germline values: CDR1 MNHNS, CDR2 SASEGT. The V end lost 1 base, the J end lost 4 bases, and 11 bases lay between the germline ends. This CDR3 contains 14 residues.

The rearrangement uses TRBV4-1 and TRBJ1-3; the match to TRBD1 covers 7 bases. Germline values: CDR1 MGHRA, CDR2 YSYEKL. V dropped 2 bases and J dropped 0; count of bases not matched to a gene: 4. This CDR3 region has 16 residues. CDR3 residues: CASSQRDSGSGNTIYF. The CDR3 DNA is TGCGCCAGCAGCCAACGGGACAGTGGCTCTGGAAACACCATATATTTT.

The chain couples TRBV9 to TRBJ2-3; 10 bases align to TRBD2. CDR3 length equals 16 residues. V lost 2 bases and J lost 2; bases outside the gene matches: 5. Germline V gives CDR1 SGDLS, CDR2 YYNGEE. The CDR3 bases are TGTGCCAGCAGCGTTGGACTAGCGGCGAACACAGATACGCAGTATTTT. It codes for CASSVGLAANTDTQYF.

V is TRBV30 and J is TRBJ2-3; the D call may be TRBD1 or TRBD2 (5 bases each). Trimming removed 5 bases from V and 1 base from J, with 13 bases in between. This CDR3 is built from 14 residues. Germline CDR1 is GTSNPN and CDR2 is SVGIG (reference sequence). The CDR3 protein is CAWEPPGRTDTQYF. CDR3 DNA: TGTGCCTGGGAACCGCCGGGGCGCACAGATACGCAGTATTTT.

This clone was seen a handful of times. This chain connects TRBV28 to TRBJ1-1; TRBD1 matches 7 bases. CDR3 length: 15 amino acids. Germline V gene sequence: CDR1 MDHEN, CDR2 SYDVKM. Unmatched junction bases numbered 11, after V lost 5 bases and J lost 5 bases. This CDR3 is CASSRHTGERTEAFF. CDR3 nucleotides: TGTGCCAGCAGTAGGCACACAGGGGAACGAACTGAAGCTTTCTTT. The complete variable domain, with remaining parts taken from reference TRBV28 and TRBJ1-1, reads DVKVTQSSRYLVKRTGEKVFLECVQDMDHENMFWYRQDPGLGLRLIYFSYDVKMKEKGDIPEGYSVSREKKERFSLILESASTNQTSMYLCASSRHTGERTEAFFGQGTRLTVV.

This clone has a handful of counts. CDR3 sequence reads: CASSFGGFGYGYTF. CDR3 DNA: TGTGCCAGCAGCTTTGGGGGTTTCGGCTATGGCTACACCTTC. The gene calls are TRBV11-1 and TRBJ1-2, with a tentative D call TRBD1 (5 bases). The CDR3 has 14 residues. Trimming took off 3 bases at V and 4 bases at J, with 12 bases between the two ends. CDR1 is SGHAT and CDR2 is FQDESV in the germline V gene (reference sequence).

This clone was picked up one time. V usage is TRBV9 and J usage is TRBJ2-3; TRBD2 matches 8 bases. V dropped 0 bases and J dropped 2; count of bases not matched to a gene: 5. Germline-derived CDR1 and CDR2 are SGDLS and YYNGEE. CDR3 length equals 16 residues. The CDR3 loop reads CASSVEGGGHTDTQYF. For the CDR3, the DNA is TGTGCCAGCAGCGTAGAGGGCGGGGGGCACACAGATACGCAGTATTTT.

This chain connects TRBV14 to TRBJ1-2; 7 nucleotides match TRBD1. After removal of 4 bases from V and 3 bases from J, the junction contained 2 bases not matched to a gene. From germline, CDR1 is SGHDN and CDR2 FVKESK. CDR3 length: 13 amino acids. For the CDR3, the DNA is TGTGCCAGCAGCCCGGGACAGCACTATGGCTACACCTTC. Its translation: CASSPGQHYGYTF.

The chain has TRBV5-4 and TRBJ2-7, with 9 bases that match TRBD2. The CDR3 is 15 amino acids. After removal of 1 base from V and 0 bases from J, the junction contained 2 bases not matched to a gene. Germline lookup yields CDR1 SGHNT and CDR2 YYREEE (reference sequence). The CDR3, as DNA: TGTGCCAGCAGCTTGCAGCGGGGGGACTCCTACGAGCAGTACTTC. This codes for CASSLQRGDSYEQYF. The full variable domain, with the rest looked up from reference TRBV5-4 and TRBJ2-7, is ETGVTQSPTHLIKTRGQQVTLRCSSQSGHNTVSWYQQALGQGPQFIFQYYREEENGRGNFPPRFSGLQFPNYSSELNVNALELDDSALYLCASSLQRGDSYEQYFGPGTRLTVT.